The 10 T cell receptor beta chains below come from one sample, sequenced in a study of T cell changes during pregnancy in multiple sclerosis. Method: immunoSEQ multiplex PCR; TCRdb's copy keeps in-frame clones and lacks some. The sample shows 40,000 to 55,000 clones, approximately 92% of them seen only once. The source was CD4+ T cells from peripheral blood mononuclear cells, collected in the third trimester of pregnancy. Receptors were obtained from a female donor with multiple sclerosis, enrolled in a pregnancy study.

V is TRBV6-5 and J is TRBJ2-1, with 7 bases lining up with TRBD1. The CDR3 length is 14 residues. CDR1 and CDR2 (germline): MNHEY, SVGAGI. V lost 5 bases, J lost 6 bases, and 7 bases stayed unmatched. CDR3 loop: CASSAGTAVNEQFF. The CDR3, as DNA: TGTGCCAGCAGTGCCGGGACAGCGGTCAATGAGCAGTTCTTC.

The CDR3 sequence: CASSARDRAEKLFF. The CDR3 DNA reads as TGTGCCAGCAGTGCCCGGGACAGGGCTGAAAAACTGTTTTTT. The rearrangement links TRBV2 to TRBJ1-4; 9 nucleotides line up with TRBD1. The CDR3 spans 14 residues. Per the germline V gene, CDR1 is SNHLY and CDR2 is FYNNEI. Trimming took 4 bases from V and 7 from J; bases not matched to a gene: 4.

This clone was detected once. The chain joins TRBV10-3 to TRBJ1-1, with TRBD1 matching over 8 bases. The CDR3 contains 15 residues. The germline V gene encodes CDR1 ENHRY and CDR2 SYGVKD. The J segment lost 1 base and the V segment lost 5 bases, leaving 6 bases of the junction unmatched. The CDR3 loop is CAISLLGQGNTEAFF. The CDR3 nucleotides read TGTGCCATCAGTCTCCTCGGACAGGGGAACACTGAAGCTTTCTTT.

The V call is TRBV19, the J call TRBJ2-3; D is perhaps TRBD2 (5 bases). The V and J ends lost 6 bases and 6 bases respectively, with 13 bases between them. In germline, CDR1 is LNHDA, CDR2 SQIVND (reference sequence). This CDR3 contains 13 residues. CDR3 DNA: TGTGCCAGTAGCCCTACTAGGGCTGATACGCAGTATTTT. Translation gives CASSPTRADTQYF.

CDR3 sequence reads: CASSLARVGRETQYF. In DNA, the CDR3 is TGTGCCAGCAGCTTAGCGCGGGTGGGCCGAGAGACCCAGTACTTC. The genes are TRBV7-9 and TRBJ2-5; maybe TRBD2 (5 bases). Per germline, CDR1 SEHNR and CDR2 FQNEAQ (reference sequence). The V end was cut by 0 bases, the J end by 4 bases, with 12 bases between. The CDR3 totals 15 residues.

The V gene is TRBV5-4, the J gene TRBJ2-5, with 9 bases matching TRBD1. Germline V gene lookup returns CDR1 SGHNT and CDR2 YYREEE (reference sequence). This CDR3 has 14 amino acids. V was clipped by 3 bases and J by 1 base; unmatched bases: 1. CDR3 residues: CASSWDRVQETQYF. In DNA, the CDR3 is TGTGCCAGCAGCTGGGACAGGGTCCAAGAGACCCAGTACTTC. The full variable domain, in which reference TRBV5-4 and TRBJ2-5 provide the parts outside the CDR3, is ETGVTQSPTHLIKTRGQQVTLRCSSQSGHNTVSWYQQALGQGPQFIFQYYREEENGRGNFPPRFSGLQFPNYSSELNVNALELDDSALYLCASSWDRVQETQYFGPGTRLLVL.

The chain links TRBV30 to TRBJ1-2, with D hard to call. This CDR3 has 15 residues. The germline CDR1 and CDR2 sequences are GTSNPN and SVGIG (reference sequence). Trimming stripped 1 base from V and 2 bases from J, with 14 bases between. CDR3 in DNA: TGTGCCTGGAGTGGCCCGTCTAGAGCCAACTATGGCTACACCTTC. This translates into CAWSGPSRANYGYTF.

The V call is TRBV29-1, the J call TRBJ2-3, with 9 bases that match TRBD2. The CDR3 is 14 residues long. CDR1 SQVTM and CDR2 ANQGSEA come from the germline V gene. V dropped 3 bases and J dropped 3; count of bases not matched to a gene: 4. This CDR3 reads CSVDGSGGTDTQYF. CDR3 coding DNA: TGCAGCGTTGATGGTAGCGGGGGAACAGATACGCAGTATTTT.

V usage is TRBV25-1 and J usage is TRBJ1-4, with D hard to call. This CDR3 has 13 residues. The germline gives CDR1 MGHDK, CDR2 SYGVNS. Trimming stripped 3 bases from V and 7 bases from J, with 9 bases between. The CDR3 is CASSDGLGEKLFF. The CDR3 DNA follows: TGTGCCAGCAGTGACGGCCTAGGTGAAAAACTGTTTTTT.

The chain recombines TRBV29-1 with TRBJ1-2; TRBD1 might be the D (5 bases). The CDR3 runs 13 residues. CDR1 and CDR2 from the germline V gene are SQVTM and ANQGSEA. Trimming shortened V by 7 bases and J by 8 bases, and 20 bases separated the two germline ends. For the CDR3, the DNA is TGCAGCGCCGAAGTCGGTCCGAAGGGGGGCTACACCTTC. This translates into CSAEVGPKGGYTF.